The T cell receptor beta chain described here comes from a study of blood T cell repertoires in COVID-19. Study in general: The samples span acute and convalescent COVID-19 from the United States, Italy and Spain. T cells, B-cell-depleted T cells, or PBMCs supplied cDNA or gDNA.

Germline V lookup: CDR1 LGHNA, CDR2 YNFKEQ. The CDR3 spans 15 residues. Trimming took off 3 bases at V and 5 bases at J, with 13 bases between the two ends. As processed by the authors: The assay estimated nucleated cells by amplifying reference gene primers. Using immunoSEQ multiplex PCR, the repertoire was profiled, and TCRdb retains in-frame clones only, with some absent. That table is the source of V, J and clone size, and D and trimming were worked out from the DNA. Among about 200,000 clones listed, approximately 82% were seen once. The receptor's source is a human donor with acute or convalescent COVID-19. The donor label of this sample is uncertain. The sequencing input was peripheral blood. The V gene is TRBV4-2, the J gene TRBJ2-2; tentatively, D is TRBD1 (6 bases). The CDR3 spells CASSHTQGWTGELFF. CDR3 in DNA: TGTGCCAGCAGCCACACACAGGGATGGACCGGGGAGCTGTTTTTT.